This TCR beta chain was recovered during a study of blood T cell repertoires in COVID-19. Study at large: The origin of the acute and convalescent COVID-19 samples was the United States, Italy and Spain.

As processed by the authors: Counts of nucleated cells, estimated from reference gene primer amplification, were obtained. Clones were read by immunoSEQ multiplex PCR, and TCRdb kept only the in-frame ones, dropping some. D and trimming come from the DNA, and the V and J calls and clone size come from that table. The data show 160,000 or so clones, roughly 82% seen once. Participants had their cohort set by participant-reported clinical history. Recovered status in Cohort 3 required two negative PCRs, clearance, or symptom resolution. This CDR3 has 13 amino acids. The V end was cut by 4 bases, the J end by 4 bases, with 10 bases between. The V gene's germline CDR1 is LGHDT and CDR2 YNNKEL (reference sequence). This clone was found once.

Sequenced input: PBMCs or T cells enriched from blood (not recorded which). The rearrangement joins TRBV3-1 (or the pseudogene TRBV3-2) to TRBJ1-1, with a weak D call TRBD1 (6 bases). The clonotype originates from a man aged 50-60 years who had recovered from COVID-19. CDR3 region: CASSPQDSTEAFF. Written as DNA, the CDR3 is TGTGCCAGCAGCCCACAGGACAGCACTGAAGCTTTCTTT.